Listed below are T cell receptor beta chains from one sample, sequenced in a study of T cell changes during pregnancy in multiple sclerosis. Data came from immunoSEQ multiplex PCR; TCRdb stores just in-frame clones and leaves some out. The profile shows roughly 48,000 clones, 80% to 90% of them singletons. The sequencing used CD4+ T cells from peripheral blood mononuclear cells, collected in the second trimester of pregnancy. These receptors were taken from a female donor with multiple sclerosis, enrolled in a pregnancy study. Both conserved end residues are part of each CDR3. A D gene is named only where the DNA matches it firmly. The size field is filled for only some rows; it gives once, few, many or a size class.

V	D	length	J	size	DNA	CDR3
TRBV11-2	TRBD2	16	TRBJ2-1	NA	TGTGCCAGCAGCTTAGGACTAGCGGGGGTCTACAATGAGCAGTTCTTC	CASSLGLAGVYNEQFF
TRBV7-3	NA	13	TRBJ2-2	few	TGTGCCAGCAGCCCCGTACGGAGCGGGGAGCTGTTTTTT	CASSPVRSGELFF
TRBV11-2	TRBD2	18	TRBJ2-1	NA	TGTGCCAGCAGCTTACTCCGACTAGCCCCGGTCTCCTACAATGAGCAGTTCTTC	CASSLLRLAPVSYNEQFF
TRBV2	TRBD1	14	TRBJ2-2	NA	TGTGCCGCCGGGACAGCACAGAACACCGGGGAGCTGTTTTTT	CAAGTAQNTGELFF
TRBV13	TRBD1	12	TRBJ1-3	NA	TGTGCCAGCAGCCGACAGGGGCACACCATATATTTT	CASSRQGHTIYF
TRBV19	NA	14	TRBJ1-1	NA	TGTGCCAGTAGTTTGGACAGATGGAACACTGAAGCTTTCTTT	CASSLDRWNTEAFF
TRBV14	TRBD2	14	TRBJ2-3	NA	TGTGCCAGCAGCCTTCGGGAGGTCACAGATACGCAGTATTTT	CASSLREVTDTQYF
TRBV6-5	NA	16	TRBJ2-3	NA	TGTGCCAGCAGTTACAGAGGAGGGAAAGGTAGAGATACGCAGTATTTT	CASSYRGGKGRDTQYF
TRBV23-1	TRBD1	20	TRBJ2-7	NA	TGCGCCAGCAGTCATTCCGTTGCCAGGGGGCGCTTTGTTGAATCCTACGAGCAGTACTTC	CASSHSVARGRFVESYEQYF
TRBV10-1	NA	19	TRBJ1-1	NA	TGCGCCAGCAGTGAGCCCCCTCTGGGACTATCCCTTTTAGCCGCTGAAGCTTTCTTT	CASSEPPLGLSLLAAEAFF
TRBV5-1	TRBD1	13	TRBJ1-1	many	TGCGCCAGCAGCCCCGGACAGGGGGAAAAAGCTTTCTTT	CASSPGQGEKAFF
TRBV7-9	NA	13	TRBJ2-5	NA	TGTGCCAGCAGCCTGGAGGAGATCGGGACCCAGTACTTC	CASSLEEIGTQYF
TRBV7-9	TRBD1	14	TRBJ1-4	NA	TGTGCCAGCAGCTTGGGACAGATTAATGAAAAACTGTTTTTT	CASSLGQINEKLFF
TRBV4-2	TRBD2	18	TRBJ2-7	NA	TGTGCCAGCAGCCAAGAACTAGCGGGCGGTACTAGCTCCTACGAGCAGTACTTC	CASSQELAGGTSSYEQYF
TRBV10-3	NA	15	TRBJ1-2	few	TGTGCCATCAGTGAGTCGAGGACAGCTTCCTATGGCTACACCTTC	CAISESRTASYGYTF
TRBV6-5	NA	13	TRBJ1-2	NA	TGTGCCAGCAGTTACGTCGGGAGATCCGGCTACACCTTC	CASSYVGRSGYTF
TRBV29-1	NA	13	TRBJ2-5	few	TGCAGCGTTTTTAACAGTTTGGTAGAGACCCAGTACTTC	CSVFNSLVETQYF
TRBV5-1	TRBD2	16	TRBJ2-5	NA	TGCGCCAGCAGCTTGGAATCGAGCGGGACTAAAGAGACCCAGTACTTC	CASSLESSGTKETQYF
TRBV7-9	NA	16	TRBJ2-5	NA	TGTGCCAGCAGCTTATCTTTAGGGGGTTCCCGTGAGACCCAGTACTTC	CASSLSLGGSRETQYF
TRBV7-2	NA	15	TRBJ2-5	NA	TGTGCCAGCAGCTCCGAAATAGGAGCCCGAGAGACCCAGTACTTC	CASSSEIGARETQYF
TRBV7-2	TRBD1	13	TRBJ2-7	NA	TGTGCCAGCAGCACCGGGACAGCCTACGAGCAGTACTTC	CASSTGTAYEQYF
TRBV2	TRBD2	16	TRBJ2-1	NA	TGTGCCAGCTGGGGGGGTGGGCCACCGCGGGCCAATGAGCAGTTCTTC	CASWGGGPPRANEQFF
TRBV30	NA	15	TRBJ2-1	NA	TGTGCCTGGAGCTTCACAGGGATGTCCTACAATGAGCAGTTCTTC	CAWSFTGMSYNEQFF
TRBV4-1	TRBD1	16	TRBJ1-5	NA	TGCGCCAGCAGCTGGGGGGGACAGGGGGCTTACCAGCCCCAGCATTTT	CASSWGGQGAYQPQHF
TRBV7-9	TRBD1	17	TRBJ1-2	NA	TGTGCCAGCAGCTTAGACCCGTACGACAGGGAGGATAACGGCTACACCTTC	CASSLDPYDREDNGYTF
TRBV19	NA	14	TRBJ2-1	NA	TGTGCCAGTAGGGGGGCTAGAACTTACAATGAGCAGTTCTTC	CASRGARTYNEQFF
TRBV18	NA	15	TRBJ2-7	NA	TGTGCCAGCTCGTCCTACAGGGATCCCAACTACGAGCAGTACTTC	CASSSYRDPNYEQYF
TRBV21-1	NA	19	TRBJ2-1	NA	TGTGCCAGCAGCAAAGCTGGGTGGCTAGCGGGAGGGTCCTACAATGAGCAGTTCTTC	CASSKAGWLAGGSYNEQFF
TRBV7-2	TRBD2	13	TRBJ2-1	NA	TGTGCCAGCAGCCCCGGGCCAGCGGGAGTGCTGTTCTTC	CASSPGPAGVLFF
TRBV19	TRBD2	15	TRBJ2-1	NA	TGTGCCAGTAGTCCCACCGGGACTAGCAGCAATGAGCAGTTCTTC	CASSPTGTSSNEQFF
TRBV5-1	TRBD1	16	TRBJ1-4	NA	TGCGCCAGCAGCTTGGCCAAACAGGGGTTGGGGGAAAAACTGTTTTTT	CASSLAKQGLGEKLFF
TRBV14	TRBD2	14	TRBJ2-5	NA	TGTGCCAGCAGCCAAGGACTAGCCCCTCGGCCCCAGTACTTC	CASSQGLAPRPQYF
TRBV5-1	NA	11	TRBJ2-5	NA	TGCGCCAGCGAGGGGGAAGAGACCCAGTACTTC	CASEGEETQYF
TRBV27	NA	16	TRBJ2-5	once	TGTGCCAGCAGTTCTCTGAGGACGGACAGACAAGAGACCCAGTACTTC	CASSSLRTDRQETQYF
TRBV19	NA	12	TRBJ1-2	NA	TGTGCCAGTGGACTTTTAAACTATGGCTACACCTTC	CASGLLNYGYTF
TRBV7-8	TRBD1	17	TRBJ1-1	NA	TGTGCCAGCAGCTTTGGGTCCCGACAGGGGCAGAACACTGAAGCTTTCTTT	CASSFGSRQGQNTEAFF
TRBV9	TRBD2	18	TRBJ2-1	NA	TGTGCCAGCAGCGTCGGACTAGCGGGAGTAGGGTCCTACAATGAGCAGTTCTTC	CASSVGLAGVGSYNEQFF
TRBV5-1	TRBD1	14	TRBJ2-5	NA	TGCGCCAGCAGCCTCCAGGGGGCTGGGGAGACCCAGTACTTC	CASSLQGAGETQYF
TRBV11-2	NA	15	TRBJ2-7	NA	TGTGCCAGCAGCTCTAGTGCAGGGGAAGGCTACGAGCAGTACTTC	CASSSSAGEGYEQYF
TRBV6-5	NA	12	TRBJ1-1	NA	TGTGCCAGCAGCAGGGAGGGCACTGAAGCTTTCTTT	CASSREGTEAFF
TRBV5-1	NA	14	TRBJ1-1	NA	TGCGCCAGCAGCTTGGTGGAGGGAATCGCTGAAGCTTTCTTT	CASSLVEGIAEAFF
TRBV6-6	NA	16	TRBJ1-1	NA	TGTGCCAGCCGGGCAGGGTTCTTCCCGAAGAACACTGAAGCTTTCTTT	CASRAGFFPKNTEAFF
TRBV7-9	NA	14	TRBJ2-3	NA	TGTGCCAGCAGCTTAGTGGAGGGGCCAGATACGCAGTATTTT	CASSLVEGPDTQYF
TRBV4-2	TRBD2	17	TRBJ2-7	NA	TGTGCCAGCAGCCGATCTAGCGGGAGGGCCGGAGCATACGAGCAGTACTTC	CASSRSSGRAGAYEQYF
TRBV4-1	TRBD2	17	TRBJ2-2	NA	TGCGCCAGCAGCCAGGGACTAGCGGGAATTAACACCGGGGAGCTGTTTTTT	CASSQGLAGINTGELFF
TRBV5-1	NA	15	TRBJ2-7	NA	TGCGCCAGCAGCTTGGATAGCGGAGTCACCTACGAGCAGTACTTC	CASSLDSGVTYEQYF
TRBV19	TRBD2	16	TRBJ2-5	NA	TGTGCCAGTAGTATAAGGGAGCGGGAGGGCCGGGAGACCCAGTACTTC	CASSIREREGRETQYF
TRBV9	TRBD1	13	TRBJ2-7	once	TGTGCCAGCAGCCTTGACAGGGGCTACGAGCAGTACTTC	CASSLDRGYEQYF
TRBV5-1	NA	12	TRBJ1-2	few	TGCGCCAGCAGCTTTGGCAACTATGGCTACACCTTC	CASSFGNYGYTF